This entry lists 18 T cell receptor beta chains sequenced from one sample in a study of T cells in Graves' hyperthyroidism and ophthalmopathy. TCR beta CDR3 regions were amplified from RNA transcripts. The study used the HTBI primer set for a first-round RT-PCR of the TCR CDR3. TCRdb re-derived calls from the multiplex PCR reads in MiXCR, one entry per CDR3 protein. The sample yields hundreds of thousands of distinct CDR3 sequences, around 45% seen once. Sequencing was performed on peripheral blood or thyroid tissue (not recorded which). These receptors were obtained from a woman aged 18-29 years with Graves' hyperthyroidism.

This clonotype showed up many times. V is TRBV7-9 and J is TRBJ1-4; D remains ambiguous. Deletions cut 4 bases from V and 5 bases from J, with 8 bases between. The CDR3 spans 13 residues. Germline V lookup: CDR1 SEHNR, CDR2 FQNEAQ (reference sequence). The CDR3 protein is CASSSTGNEKLFF. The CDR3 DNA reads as TGTGCCAGCAGCTCCACCGGGAATGAAAAACTGTTTTTT.

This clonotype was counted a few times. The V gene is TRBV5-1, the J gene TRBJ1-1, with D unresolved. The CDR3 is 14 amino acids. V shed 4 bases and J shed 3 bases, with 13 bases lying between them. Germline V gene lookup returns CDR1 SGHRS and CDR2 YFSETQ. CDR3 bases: TGCGCCAGCAGCCCCGGGAGGGATTACACTGAAGCTTTCTTT. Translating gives CASSPGRDYTEAFF.

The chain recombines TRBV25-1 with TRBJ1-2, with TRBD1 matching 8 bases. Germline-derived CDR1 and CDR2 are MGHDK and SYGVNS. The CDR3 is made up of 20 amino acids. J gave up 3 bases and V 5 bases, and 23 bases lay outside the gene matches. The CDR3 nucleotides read TGTGCCAGCAGTTTATCCCGTACCCGCGCGGGACAGGCAAAACACTATGGCTACACCTTC. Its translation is CASSLSRTRAGQAKHYGYTF.

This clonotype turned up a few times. This chain's CDR3 is CASRDGTGGEREQYF. CDR3 DNA sequence: TGTGCCAGCAGGGACGGGACAGGGGGGGAGAGGGAGCAGTACTTC. V gene TRBV6-1 combines with J gene TRBJ2-7; TRBD1 matches 11 bases. Germline CDR1 reads MNHNS; CDR2 reads SASEGT. This CDR3 spans 15 amino acids. V lost 6 bases, J lost 7 bases, and 11 bases stayed unmatched.

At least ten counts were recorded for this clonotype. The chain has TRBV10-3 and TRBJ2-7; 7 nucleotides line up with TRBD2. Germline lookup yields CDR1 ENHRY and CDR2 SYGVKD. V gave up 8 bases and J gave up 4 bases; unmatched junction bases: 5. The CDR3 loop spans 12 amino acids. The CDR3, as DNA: TGTGCCATCGCTAGCGGATCTTACGAGCAGTACTTC. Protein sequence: CAIASGSYEQYF.

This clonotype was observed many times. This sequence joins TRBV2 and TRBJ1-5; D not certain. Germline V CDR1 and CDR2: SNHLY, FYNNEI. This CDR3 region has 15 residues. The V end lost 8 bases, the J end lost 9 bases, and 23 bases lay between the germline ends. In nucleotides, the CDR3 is TGTGCCAGCGGAAGCAGCACCCTTAGCGTGACGCCCCAGCATTTT. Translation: CASGSSTLSVTPQHF.

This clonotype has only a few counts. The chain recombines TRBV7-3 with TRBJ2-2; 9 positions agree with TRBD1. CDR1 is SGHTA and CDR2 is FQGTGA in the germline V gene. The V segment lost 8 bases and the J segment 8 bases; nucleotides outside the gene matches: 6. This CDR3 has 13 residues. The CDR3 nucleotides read TGTGCCAGCCGGACAGGGGACGCGGGGGAGCTGTTTTTT. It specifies CASRTGDAGELFF.

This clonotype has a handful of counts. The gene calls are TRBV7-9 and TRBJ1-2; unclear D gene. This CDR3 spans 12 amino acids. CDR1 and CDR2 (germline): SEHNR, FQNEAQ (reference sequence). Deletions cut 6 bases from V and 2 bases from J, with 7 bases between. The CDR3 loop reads CASRRENYGYTF. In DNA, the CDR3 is TGTGCCAGCAGACGGGAAAACTATGGCTACACCTTC.

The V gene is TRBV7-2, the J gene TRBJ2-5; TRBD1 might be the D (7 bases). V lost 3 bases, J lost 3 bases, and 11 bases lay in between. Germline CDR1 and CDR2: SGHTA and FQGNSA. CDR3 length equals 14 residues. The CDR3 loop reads CASSFQGGKETQYF. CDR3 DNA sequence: TGTGCCAGCAGCTTCCAGGGGGGTAAAGAGACCCAGTACTTC. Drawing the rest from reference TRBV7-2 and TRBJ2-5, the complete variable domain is GAGVSQSPSNKVTEKGKDVELRCDPISGHTALYWYRQSLGQGLEFLIYFQGNSAPDKSGLPSDRFSAERTGGSVSTLTIQRTQQEDSAVYLCASSFQGGKETQYFGPGTRLLVL.

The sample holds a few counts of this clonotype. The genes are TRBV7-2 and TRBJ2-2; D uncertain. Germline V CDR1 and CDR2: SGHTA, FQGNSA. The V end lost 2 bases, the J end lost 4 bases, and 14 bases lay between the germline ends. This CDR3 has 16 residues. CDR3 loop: CASSLTQGPLTGELFF. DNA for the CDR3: TGTGCCAGCAGCTTAACGCAAGGGCCGCTCACCGGGGAGCTGTTTTTT.

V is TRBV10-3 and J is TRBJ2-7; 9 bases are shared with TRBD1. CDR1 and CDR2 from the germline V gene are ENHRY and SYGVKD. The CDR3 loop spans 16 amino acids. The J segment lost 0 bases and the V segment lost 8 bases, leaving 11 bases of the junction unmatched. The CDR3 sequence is CAIPERGTGSSYEQYF. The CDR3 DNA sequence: TGTGCCATCCCCGAACGGGGGACAGGGAGCTCCTACGAGCAGTACTTC.

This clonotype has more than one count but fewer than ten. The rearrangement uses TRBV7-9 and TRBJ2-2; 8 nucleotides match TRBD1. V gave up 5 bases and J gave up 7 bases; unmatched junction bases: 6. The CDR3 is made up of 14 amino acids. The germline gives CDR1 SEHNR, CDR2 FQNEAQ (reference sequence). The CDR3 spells CASSAQGAGGELFF. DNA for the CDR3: TGTGCCAGCAGCGCCCAGGGGGCGGGCGGGGAGCTGTTTTTT. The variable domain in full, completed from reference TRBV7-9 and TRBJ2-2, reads DTGVSQNPRHKITKRGQNVTFRCDPISEHNRLYWYRQTLGQGPEFLTYFQNEAQLEKSRLLSDRFSAERPKGSFSTLEIQRTEQGDSAMYLCASSAQGAGGELFFGEGSRLTVL.

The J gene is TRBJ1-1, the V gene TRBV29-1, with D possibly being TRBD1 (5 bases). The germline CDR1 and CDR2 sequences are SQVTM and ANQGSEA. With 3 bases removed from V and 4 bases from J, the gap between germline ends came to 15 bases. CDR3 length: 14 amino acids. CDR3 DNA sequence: TGCAGCGTTGAGGTCGGGGGTCTAGGCACTGAAGCTTTCTTT. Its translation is CSVEVGGLGTEAFF.

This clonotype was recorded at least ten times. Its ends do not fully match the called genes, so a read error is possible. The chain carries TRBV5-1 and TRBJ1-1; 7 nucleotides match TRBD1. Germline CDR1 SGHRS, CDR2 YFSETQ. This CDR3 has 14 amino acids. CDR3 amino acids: CASSPGTENTEAFF. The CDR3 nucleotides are TGTGCCAGCAGCCCCGGGACAGAGAACACTGAAGCTTTCTTT.

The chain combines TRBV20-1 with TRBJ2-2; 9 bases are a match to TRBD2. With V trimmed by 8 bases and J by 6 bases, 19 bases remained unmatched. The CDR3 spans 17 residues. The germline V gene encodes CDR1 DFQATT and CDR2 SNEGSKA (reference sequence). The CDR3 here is CSSFGAVGGRAPGELFF. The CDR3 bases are TGCAGTTCCTTCGGTGCCGTGGGCGGGAGGGCCCCCGGGGAGCTGTTTTTT.

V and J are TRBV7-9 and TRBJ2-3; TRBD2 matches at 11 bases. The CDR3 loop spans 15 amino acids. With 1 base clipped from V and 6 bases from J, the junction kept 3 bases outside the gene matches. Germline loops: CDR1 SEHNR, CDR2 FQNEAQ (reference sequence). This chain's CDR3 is CASSLGLAGGDTQYF. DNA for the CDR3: TGTGCCAGCAGCTTAGGATTAGCGGGAGGGGATACGCAGTATTTT.

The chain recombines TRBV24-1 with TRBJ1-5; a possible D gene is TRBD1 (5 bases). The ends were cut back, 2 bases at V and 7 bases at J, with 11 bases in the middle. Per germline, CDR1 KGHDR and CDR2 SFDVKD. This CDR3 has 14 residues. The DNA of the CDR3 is TGTGCCACCAGTGATTCGAGACAGATCCAGCCCCAGCATTTT. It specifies CATSDSRQIQPQHF.

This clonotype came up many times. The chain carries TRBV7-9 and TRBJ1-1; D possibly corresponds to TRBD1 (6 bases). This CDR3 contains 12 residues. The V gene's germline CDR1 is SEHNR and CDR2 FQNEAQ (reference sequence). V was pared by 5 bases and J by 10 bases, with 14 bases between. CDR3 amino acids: CASSHDRSRAFF. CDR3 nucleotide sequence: TGTGCCAGCAGCCACGACAGGTCCCGAGCTTTCTTT. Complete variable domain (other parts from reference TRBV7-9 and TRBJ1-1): DTGVSQNPRHKITKRGQNVTFRCDPISEHNRLYWYRQTLGQGPEFLTYFQNEAQLEKSRLLSDRFSAERPKGSFSTLEIQRTEQGDSAMYLCASSHDRSRAFFGQGTRLTVV.